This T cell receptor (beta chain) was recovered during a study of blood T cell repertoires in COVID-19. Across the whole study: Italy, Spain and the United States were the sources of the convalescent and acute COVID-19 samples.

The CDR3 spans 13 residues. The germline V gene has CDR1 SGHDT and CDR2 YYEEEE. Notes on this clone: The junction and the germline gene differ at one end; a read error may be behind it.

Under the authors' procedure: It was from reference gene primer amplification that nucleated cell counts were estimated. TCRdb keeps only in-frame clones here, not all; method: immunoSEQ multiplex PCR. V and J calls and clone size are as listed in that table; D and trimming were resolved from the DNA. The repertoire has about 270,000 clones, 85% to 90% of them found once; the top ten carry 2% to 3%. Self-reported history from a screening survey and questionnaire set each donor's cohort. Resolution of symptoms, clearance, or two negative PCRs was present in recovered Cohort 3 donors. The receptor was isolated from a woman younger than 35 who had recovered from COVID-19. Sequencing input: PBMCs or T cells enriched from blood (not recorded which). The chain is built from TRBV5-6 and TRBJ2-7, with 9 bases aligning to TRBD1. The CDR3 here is CASSSGTGPASFF. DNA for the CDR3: TGTGCCAGCAGCTCAGGGACAGGGCCGGCAAGTTTCTTC.